This T cell receptor (beta chain) was documented in a study of T cell clonality in common variable immunodeficiency. V lost 6 bases and J lost 6, with 7 bases in between. Germline V CDR1 and CDR2: MNHEY, SVGEGT. The CDR3 is 11 residues long. This clone was seen only a few times. The antigen is unknown. The read is 3 residues too short to cover the CDR3 end, so that end is filled in from the germline J gene. Study outcomes and limitations: Authors noted CVID clonality's cause needs subpopulation repertoire sequencing. Shared TCRbeta clones were fewer between CVID subjects than controls. Common variable immunodeficiency TCR beta sequences reportedly had fewer deletions and N-nucleotide insertions.

Measured with immunoSEQ multiplex PCR; TCRdb has only the in-frame clones, and not every one. The profile covers some 19,000 clones, none occurring a single time. The sequencing input was peripheral blood mononuclear cells. The V gene is TRBV6-2 or TRBV6-3, the J gene TRBJ2-3; D remains ambiguous. The receptor was derived from a human donor with common variable immunodeficiency. CDR3 region: CASRQRDTQYF. CDR3 DNA, as far as it was read: TGTGCCAGCAGACAGAGGGATACG.